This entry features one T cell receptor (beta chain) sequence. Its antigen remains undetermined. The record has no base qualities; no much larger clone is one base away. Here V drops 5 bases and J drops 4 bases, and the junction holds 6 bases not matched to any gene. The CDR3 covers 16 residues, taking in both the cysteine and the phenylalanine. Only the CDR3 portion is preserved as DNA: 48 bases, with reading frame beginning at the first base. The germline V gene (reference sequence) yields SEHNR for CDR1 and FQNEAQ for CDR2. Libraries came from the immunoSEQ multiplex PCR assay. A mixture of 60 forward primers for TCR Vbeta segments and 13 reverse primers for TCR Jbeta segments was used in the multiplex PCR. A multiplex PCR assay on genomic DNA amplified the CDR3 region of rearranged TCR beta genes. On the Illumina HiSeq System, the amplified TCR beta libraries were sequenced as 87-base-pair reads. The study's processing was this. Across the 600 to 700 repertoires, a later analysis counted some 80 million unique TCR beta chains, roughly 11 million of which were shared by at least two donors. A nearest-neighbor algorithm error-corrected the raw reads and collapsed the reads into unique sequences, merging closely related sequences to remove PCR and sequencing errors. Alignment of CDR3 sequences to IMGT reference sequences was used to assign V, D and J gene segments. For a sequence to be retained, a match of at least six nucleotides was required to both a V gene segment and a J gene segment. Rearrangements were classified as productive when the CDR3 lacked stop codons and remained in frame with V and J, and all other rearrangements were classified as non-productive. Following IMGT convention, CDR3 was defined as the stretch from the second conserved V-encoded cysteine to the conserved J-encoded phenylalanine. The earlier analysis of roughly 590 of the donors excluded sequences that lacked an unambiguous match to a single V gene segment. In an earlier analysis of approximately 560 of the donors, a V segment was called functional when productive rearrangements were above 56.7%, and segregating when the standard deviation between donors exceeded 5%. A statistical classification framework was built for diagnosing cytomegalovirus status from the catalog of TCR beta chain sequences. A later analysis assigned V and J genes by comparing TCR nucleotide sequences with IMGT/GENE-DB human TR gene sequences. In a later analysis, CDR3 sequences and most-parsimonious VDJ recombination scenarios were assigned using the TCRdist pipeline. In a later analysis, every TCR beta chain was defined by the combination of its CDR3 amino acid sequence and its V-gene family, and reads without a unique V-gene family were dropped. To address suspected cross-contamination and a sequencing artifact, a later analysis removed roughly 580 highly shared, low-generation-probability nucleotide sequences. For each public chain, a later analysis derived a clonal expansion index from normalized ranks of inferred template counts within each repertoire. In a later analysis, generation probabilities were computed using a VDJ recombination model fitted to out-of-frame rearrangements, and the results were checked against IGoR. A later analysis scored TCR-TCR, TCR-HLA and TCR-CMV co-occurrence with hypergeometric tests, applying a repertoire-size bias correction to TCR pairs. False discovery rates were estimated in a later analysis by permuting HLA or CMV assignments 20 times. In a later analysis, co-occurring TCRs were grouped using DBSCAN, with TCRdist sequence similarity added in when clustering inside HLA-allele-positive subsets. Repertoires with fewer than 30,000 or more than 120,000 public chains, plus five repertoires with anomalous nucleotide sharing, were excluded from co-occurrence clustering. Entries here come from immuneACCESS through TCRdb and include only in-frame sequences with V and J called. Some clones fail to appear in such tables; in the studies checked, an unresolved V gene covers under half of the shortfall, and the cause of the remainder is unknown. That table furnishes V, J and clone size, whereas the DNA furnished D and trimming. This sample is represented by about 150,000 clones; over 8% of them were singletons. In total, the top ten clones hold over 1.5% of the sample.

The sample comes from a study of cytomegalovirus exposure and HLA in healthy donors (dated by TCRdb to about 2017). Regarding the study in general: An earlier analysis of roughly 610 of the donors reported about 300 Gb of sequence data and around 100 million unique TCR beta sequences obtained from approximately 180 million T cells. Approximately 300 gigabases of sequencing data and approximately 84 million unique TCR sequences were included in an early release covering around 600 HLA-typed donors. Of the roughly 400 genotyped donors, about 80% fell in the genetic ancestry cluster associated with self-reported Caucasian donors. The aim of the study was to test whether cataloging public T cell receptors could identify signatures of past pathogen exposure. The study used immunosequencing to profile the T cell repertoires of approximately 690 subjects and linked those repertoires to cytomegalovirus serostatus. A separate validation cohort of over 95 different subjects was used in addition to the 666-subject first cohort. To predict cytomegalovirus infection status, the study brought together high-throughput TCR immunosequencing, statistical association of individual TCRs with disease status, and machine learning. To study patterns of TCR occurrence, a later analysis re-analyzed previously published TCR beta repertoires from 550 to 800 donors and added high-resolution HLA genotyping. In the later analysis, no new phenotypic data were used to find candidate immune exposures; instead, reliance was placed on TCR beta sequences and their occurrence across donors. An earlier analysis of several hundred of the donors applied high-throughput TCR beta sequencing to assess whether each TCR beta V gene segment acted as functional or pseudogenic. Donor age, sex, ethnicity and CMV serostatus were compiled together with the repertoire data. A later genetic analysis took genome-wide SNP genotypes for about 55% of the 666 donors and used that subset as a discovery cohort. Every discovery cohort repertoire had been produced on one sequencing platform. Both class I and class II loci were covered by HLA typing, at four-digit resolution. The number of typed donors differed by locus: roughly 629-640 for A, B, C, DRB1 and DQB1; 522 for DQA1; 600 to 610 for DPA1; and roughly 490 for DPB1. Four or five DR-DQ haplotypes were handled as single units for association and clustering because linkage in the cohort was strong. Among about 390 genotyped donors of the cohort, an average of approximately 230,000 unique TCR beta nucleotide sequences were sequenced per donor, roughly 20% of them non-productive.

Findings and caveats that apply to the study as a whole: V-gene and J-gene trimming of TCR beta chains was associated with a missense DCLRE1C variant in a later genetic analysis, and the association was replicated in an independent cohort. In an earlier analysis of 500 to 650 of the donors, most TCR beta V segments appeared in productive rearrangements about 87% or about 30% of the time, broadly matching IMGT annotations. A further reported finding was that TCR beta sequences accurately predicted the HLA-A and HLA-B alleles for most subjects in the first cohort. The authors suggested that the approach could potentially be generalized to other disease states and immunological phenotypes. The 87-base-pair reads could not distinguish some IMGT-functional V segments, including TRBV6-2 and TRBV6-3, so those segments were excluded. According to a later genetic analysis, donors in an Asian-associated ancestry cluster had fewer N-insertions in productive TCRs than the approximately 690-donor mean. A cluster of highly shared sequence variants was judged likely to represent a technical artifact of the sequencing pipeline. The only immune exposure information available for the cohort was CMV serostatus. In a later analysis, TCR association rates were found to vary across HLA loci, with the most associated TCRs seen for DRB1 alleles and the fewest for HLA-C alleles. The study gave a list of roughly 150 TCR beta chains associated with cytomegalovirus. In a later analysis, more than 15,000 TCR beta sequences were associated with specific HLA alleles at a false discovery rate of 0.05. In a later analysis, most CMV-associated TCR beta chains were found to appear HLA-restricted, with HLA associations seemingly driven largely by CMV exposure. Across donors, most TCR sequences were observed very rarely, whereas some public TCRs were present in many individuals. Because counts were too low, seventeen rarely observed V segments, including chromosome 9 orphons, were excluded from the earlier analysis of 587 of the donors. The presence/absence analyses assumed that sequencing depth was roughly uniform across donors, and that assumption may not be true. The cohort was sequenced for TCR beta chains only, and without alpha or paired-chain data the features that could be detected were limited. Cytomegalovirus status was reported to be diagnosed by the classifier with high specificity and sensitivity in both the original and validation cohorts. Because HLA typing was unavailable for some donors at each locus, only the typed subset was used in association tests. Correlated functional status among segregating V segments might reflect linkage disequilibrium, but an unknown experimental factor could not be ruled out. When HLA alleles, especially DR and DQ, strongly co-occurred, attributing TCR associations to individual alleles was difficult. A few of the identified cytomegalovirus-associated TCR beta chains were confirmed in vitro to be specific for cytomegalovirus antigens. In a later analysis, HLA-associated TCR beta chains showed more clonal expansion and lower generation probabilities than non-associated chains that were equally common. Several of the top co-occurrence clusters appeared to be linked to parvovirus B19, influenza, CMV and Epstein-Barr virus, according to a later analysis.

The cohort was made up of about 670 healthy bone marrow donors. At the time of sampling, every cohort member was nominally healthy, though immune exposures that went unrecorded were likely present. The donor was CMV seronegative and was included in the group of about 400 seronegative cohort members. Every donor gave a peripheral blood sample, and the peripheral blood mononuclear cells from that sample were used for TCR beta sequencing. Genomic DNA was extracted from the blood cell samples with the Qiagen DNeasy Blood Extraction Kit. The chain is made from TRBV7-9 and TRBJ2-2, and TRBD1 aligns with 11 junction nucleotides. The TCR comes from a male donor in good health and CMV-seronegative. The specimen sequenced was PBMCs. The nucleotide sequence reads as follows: TGTGCCAGCAGCCCCTCCGGGACAGGGGGCACCGGGGAGCTGTTTTTT. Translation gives CASSPSGTGGTGELFF.